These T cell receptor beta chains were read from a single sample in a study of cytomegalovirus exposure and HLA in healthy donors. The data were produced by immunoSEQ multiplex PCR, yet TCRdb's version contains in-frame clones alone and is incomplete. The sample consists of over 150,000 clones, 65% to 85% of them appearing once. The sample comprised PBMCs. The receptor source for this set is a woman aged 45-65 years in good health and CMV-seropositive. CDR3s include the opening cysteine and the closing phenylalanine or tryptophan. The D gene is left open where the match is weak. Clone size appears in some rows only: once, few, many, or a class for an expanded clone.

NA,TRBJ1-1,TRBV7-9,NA,CASSLQGMNTEAFF,TGTGCCAGCAGCTTACAGGGGATGAACACTGAAGCTTTCTTT
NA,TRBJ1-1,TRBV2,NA,CASRSLDTEAFF,TGTGCCAGCAGATCACTGGACACTGAAGCTTTCTTT
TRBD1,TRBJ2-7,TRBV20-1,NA,CSPDRGYEQYF,TGCAGCCCGGACAGGGGCTACGAGCAGTACTTC
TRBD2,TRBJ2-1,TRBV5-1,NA,CASRETSRNEQFF,TGCGCCAGCAGAGAGACTAGCCGCAATGAGCAGTTCTTC
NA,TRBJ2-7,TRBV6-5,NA,CASRRDSGDEQYF,TGTGCCAGCAGGCGGGACTCCGGCGACGAGCAGTACTTC
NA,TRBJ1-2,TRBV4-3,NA,CASSQEKGRYGYTF,TGCGCCAGCAGCCAAGAGAAGGGGCGCTATGGCTACACCTTC
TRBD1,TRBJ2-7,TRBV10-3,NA,CAIRPGQGVEQYF,TGTGCCATCCGCCCGGGACAGGGAGTCGAGCAGTACTTC
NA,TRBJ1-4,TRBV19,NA,CASSPREMPHNEKLFF,TGTGCCAGTAGTCCAAGAGAAATGCCCCATAATGAAAAACTGTTTTTT
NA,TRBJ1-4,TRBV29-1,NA,CSVEDSVNEKLFF,TGCAGCGTTGAAGATTCGGTGAATGAAAAACTGTTTTTT
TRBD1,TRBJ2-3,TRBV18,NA,CASSPKDRGFRDTQYF,TGTGCCAGCTCACCCAAGGACAGGGGTTTCAGAGATACGCAGTATTTT
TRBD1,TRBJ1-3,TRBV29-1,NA,CSVAPGQGNTIYF,TGCAGCGTTGCACCGGGACAGGGAAACACCATATATTTT
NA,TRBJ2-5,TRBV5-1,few,CASSPFLGETQYF,TGCGCCAGCAGCCCTTTTTTGGGCGAGACCCAGTACTTC
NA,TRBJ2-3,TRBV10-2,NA,CASSELARGTDTQYF,TGCGCCAGCAGTGAACTAGCCCGAGGGACAGATACGCAGTATTTT
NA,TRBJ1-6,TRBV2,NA,CASSEQGGADSPLHF,TGTGCCAGCAGTGAACAGGGCGGGGCGGATTCACCCCTCCACTTT
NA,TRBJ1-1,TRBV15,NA,CATSRIVGGSEAFF,TGTGCCACCAGCAGAATAGTAGGAGGCTCTGAAGCTTTCTTT
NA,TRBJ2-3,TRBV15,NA,CATSRAYRRGDTQYF,TGTGCCACCAGCAGAGCCTACAGGAGGGGAGATACGCAGTATTTT
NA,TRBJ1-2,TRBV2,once,CASSSLGGSKAYGYTF,TGTGCCAGCAGCTCCCTGGGGGGTTCGAAGGCCTATGGCTACACCTTC
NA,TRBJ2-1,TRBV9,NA,CASSGVVGVNYNEQFF,TGTGCCAGCAGCGGCGTAGTAGGGGTAAACTACAATGAGCAGTTCTTC
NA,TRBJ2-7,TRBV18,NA,CASSPTRFSYEQYF,TGTGCCAGCTCACCCACTCGTTTCTCCTACGAGCAGTACTTC
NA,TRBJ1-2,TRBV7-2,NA,CASSLGPGNYGYTF,TGTGCCAGCAGCTTAGGTCCGGGGAACTATGGCTACACCTTC
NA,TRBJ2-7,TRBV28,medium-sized,CASSLAVLPSYEQYF,TGTGCCAGCAGTTTAGCGGTCCTACCCTCCTACGAGCAGTACTTC
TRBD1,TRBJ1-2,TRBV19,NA,CASSMRRGTGVTYGYTF,TGTGCCAGTAGTATGCGGCGGGGGACAGGAGTGACCTATGGCTACACCTTC
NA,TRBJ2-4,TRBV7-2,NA,CASSPRGAKNIQYF,TGTGCCAGCAGCCCTAGGGGAGCCAAAAACATTCAGTACTTC
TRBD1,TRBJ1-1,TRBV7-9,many,CASSYRGQGNTEAFF,TGTGCCAGCAGCTACCGGGGACAGGGGAACACTGAAGCTTTCTTT
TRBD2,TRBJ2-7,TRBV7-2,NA,CASSLVAGYEQYF,TGTGCCAGCAGCTTAGTAGCGGGCTACGAGCAGTACTTC
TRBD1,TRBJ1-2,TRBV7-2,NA,CASSPDRGRRGYTF,TGTGCCAGCAGCCCGGACAGGGGGCGACGAGGCTACACCTTC
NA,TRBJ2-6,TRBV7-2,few,CASSPQHKTTGANVLTF,TGTGCCAGCAGCCCCCAGCACAAGACAACTGGGGCCAACGTCCTGACTTTC
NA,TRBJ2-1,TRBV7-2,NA,CASSFEGLGDNEQFF,TGTGCCAGCAGCTTCGAGGGACTTGGAGACAATGAGCAGTTCTTC
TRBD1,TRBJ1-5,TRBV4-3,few,CASSLMVAGGQPQHF,TGCGCCAGCAGCCTTATGGTGGCAGGGGGTCAGCCCCAGCATTTT
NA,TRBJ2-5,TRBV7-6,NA,CASSPRSGQETQYF,TGTGCCAGCAGCCCTAGGTCGGGACAAGAGACCCAGTACTTC
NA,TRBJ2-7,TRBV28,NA,CASYEDSYEQYF,TGTGCCAGCTATGAGGACTCCTACGAGCAGTACTTC
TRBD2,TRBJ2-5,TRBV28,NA,CASSLSGGLAGGLQETQYF,TGTGCCAGCAGTTTATCAGGGGGACTAGCGGGGGGGCTCCAAGAGACCCAGTACTTC
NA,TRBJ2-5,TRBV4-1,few,CASSQHVFRGPTTQYF,TGCGCCAGCAGCCAACACGTGTTCAGGGGCCCAACGACCCAGTACTTC
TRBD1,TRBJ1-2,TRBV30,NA,CAWGDRDYGYTF,TGTGCCTGGGGGGACAGGGACTATGGCTACACCTTC
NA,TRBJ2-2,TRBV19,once,CASSKGVGGELFF,TGTGCCAGTAGTAAAGGGGTAGGCGGGGAGCTGTTTTTC
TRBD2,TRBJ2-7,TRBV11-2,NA,CASSPQPGRAREQYF,TGTGCCAGCAGCCCCCAGCCGGGGAGGGCGAGGGAGCAGTACTTC
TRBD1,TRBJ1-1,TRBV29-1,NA,CSSGQASGTEAFF,TGCAGCTCAGGACAGGCCTCGGGGACTGAAGCTTTCTTT
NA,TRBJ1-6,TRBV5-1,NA,CASSPDSIPNSPLHF,TGCGCCAGCAGCCCGGACAGCATTCCTAATTCACCCCTCCACTTT
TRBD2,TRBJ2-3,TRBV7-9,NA,CASSQILTSGADTQYF,TGTGCCAGCAGCCAAATCCTGACTAGCGGGGCAGATACGCAGTATTTT
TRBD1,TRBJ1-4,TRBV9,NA,CASSKGQGGEKLFF,TGTGCCAGCAGCAAGGGACAGGGAGGGGAAAAACTGTTTTTT
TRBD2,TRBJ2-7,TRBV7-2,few,CASSFRRGGRYEQYF,TGTGCCAGCAGCTTTCGACGGGGGGGCAGATACGAGCAGTACTTC
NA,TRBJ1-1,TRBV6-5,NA,CASSYPGTTEAFF,TGTGCCAGCAGTTACCCCGGGACAACTGAAGCTTTCTTT
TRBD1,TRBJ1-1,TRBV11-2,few,CASSLGTGVFNTEAFF,TGTGCCAGCAGCCTCGGGACAGGGGTGTTTAACACTGAAGCTTTCTTT